In this sample, the clone carrying this T cell receptor (beta chain) turned up a few times. What it binds is not known. The data derive from a study of blood T cells in healthy people across ages. General study points: PBMCs went unsorted, and a conclusive naive versus antigen-experienced comparison was therefore prevented.

The second PCR ran about 6 to 12 cycles with a sample-barcoded 5' primer and J-beta primers. TCRdb recomputed calls from the 5' RACE reads with MiXCR, one row per CDR3 protein. The profile covers over 950,000 distinct CDR3 sequences, with roughly half appearing a single time and around a fifth taken by the ten largest. Trimming took off 3 bases at V and 8 bases at J, with 25 bases between the two ends. This CDR3 comprises 17 residues. J is TRBJ1-2 and V is TRBV12-3 or TRBV12-4, with a possible D match to TRBD1 (6 bases). The sequencing sample was made of blood. This sequence originates from a woman aged 55 to 70 in good health. For the CDR3, the DNA is TGTGCCAGCAGTTTTGATCAACTCGGCCGGGGGGCGAACGGCTACACCTTC. It specifies CASSFDQLGRGANGYTF.